This TCR beta chain was observed in a study of CD8 T cells in Susac syndrome. Study-wide context: Treatment status at blood draw for the Susac syndrome patients was therapy-naive, corticosteroids, or intravenous immunoglobulin alone.

Patients with Susac syndrome fulfilled recently defined diagnostic criteria for definite or probable disease. The CDR3 is 13 residues long. Germline V gene data show CDR1 as DFQATT and CDR2 as SNEGSKA (reference sequence). V lost 5 bases and J lost 0, with 11 bases in between. Random-hexamer reverse transcription was applied to roughly 0.5 to 1 ug RNA. With immunoSEQ multiplex PCR, TCR beta CDR3 was amplified across 54 Vbeta and 13 Jbeta. Via MiXCR, TCRdb re-called the immunoSEQ multiplex PCR reads, giving one row per CDR3 protein. The table lists around 200,000 distinct CDR3 sequences, about 93% of them singletons.

Material for sequencing was CD4+ T cells from PBMCs. J is TRBJ2-7 and V is TRBV20-1; the D is unclear. This clonotype was sampled from a human donor with Susac syndrome. For the CDR3, the DNA is TGCAGTGCTCTGAACGCACTCTCCTACGAGCAGTACTTC. The encoded protein is CSALNALSYEQYF.